This TCR beta chain was recorded in a study of blood T cell repertoires in COVID-19. On the study more broadly: Sample material is recorded as cDNA or gDNA derived from T cells, B-cell-depleted T cells, or PBMCs.

Germline V CDR1 and CDR2: PRHDT, FYEKMQ (reference sequence). V gave up 5 bases and J gave up 9 bases, with 20 bases separating them. The CDR3 spans 16 residues. Profiled with immunoSEQ multiplex PCR; TCRdb holds only in-frame clones, not every one. The sample yields roughly 330,000 clones, more than 70% seen once. The participants were between roughly 18 and 100 years old and came from about two dozen US areas. Recovered status in Cohort 3 required two negative PCRs, clearance, or symptom resolution. This clonotype was sampled from a woman younger than 45 who had recovered from COVID-19. The J gene is TRBJ1-6, the V gene TRBV13, with D tentatively TRBD1 (6 bases). Sequencing was done on a sample of PBMCs or T cells enriched from blood (not recorded which). The CDR3 spells CASSPLVQGGSSPLHF. The CDR3 nucleotides read TGTGCCAGCAGCCCCTTGGTACAGGGCGGCAGTTCACCCCTCCACTTT.